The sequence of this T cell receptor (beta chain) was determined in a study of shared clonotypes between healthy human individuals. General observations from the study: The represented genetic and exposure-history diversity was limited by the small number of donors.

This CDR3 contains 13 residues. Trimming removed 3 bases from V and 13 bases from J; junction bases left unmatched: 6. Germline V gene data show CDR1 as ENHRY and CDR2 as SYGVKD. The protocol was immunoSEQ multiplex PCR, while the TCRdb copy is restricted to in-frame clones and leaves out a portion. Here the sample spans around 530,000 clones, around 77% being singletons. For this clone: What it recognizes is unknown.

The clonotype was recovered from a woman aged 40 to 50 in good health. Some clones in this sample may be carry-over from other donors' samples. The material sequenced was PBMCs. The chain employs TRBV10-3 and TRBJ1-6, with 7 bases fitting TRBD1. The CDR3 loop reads CAISDGQAEPLHF. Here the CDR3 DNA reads TGTGCCATCAGTGACGGACAGGCCGAGCCCCTCCACTTT.